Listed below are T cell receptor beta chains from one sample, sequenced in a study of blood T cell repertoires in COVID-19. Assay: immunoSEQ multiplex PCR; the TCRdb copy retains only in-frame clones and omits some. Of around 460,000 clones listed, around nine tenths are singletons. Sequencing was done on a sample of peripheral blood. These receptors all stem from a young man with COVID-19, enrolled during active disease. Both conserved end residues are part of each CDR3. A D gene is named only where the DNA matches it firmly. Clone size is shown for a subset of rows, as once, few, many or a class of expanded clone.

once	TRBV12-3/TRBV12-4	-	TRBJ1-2	CASSLREYGYTF	TGTGCCAGCAGTTTGCGGGAATATGGCTACACCTTC
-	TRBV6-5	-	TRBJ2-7	CASRTQGPYEQYF	TGTGCCAGCAGGACACAGGGTCCCTACGAGCAGTACTTC
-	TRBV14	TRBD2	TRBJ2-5	CASQGLAGSETQYF	TGTGCCAGCCAAGGACTAGCGGGATCGGAGACCCAGTACTTC
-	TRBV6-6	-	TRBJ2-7	CASSYSDSGEQYF	TGTGCCAGCAGTTACTCGGACTCCGGGGAGCAGTACTTC
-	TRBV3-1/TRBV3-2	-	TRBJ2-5	CASSLLQAETQYF	TGTGCCAGCAGCCTGTTGCAAGCAGAGACCCAGTACTTC
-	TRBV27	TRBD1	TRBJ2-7	CASSLSGTGTYEQYF	TGTGCCAGCAGTTTATCCGGGACAGGGACCTACGAGCAGTACTTC
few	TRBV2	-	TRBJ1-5	CASSRRGGDQPQHF	TGTGCCAGCAGTCGGAGGGGGGGCGATCAGCCCCAGCATTTT
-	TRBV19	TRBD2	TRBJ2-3	CASSVTSGRLTDTQYF	TGTGCCAGTAGTGTCACTAGCGGGAGACTCACAGATACGCAGTATTTT
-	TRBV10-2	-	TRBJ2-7	CASSEGLDFYEQYF	TGCGCCAGCAGTGAAGGTCTAGATTTTTACGAGCAGTACTTC
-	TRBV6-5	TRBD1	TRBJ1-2	CASSYGTGSLSGYTF	TGTGCCAGCAGTTACGGGACAGGGAGCCTTAGTGGCTACACCTTC